These 26 T cell receptor beta chains were sequenced from one sample in a study of control samples from healthy donors and cancer patients. Some clones are missing from TCRdb's copy, which holds only in-frame ones; the method was immunoSEQ multiplex PCR. The repertoire holds about 180,000 clones, with 90% as singletons. The sample consisted of blood. These receptors were collected from a woman between 50 and 59 years old in good health.

The gene calls are TRBV6-5 and TRBJ2-3; D might be TRBD1 (5 bases). Germline V gene data show CDR1 as MNHEY and CDR2 as SVGAGI. CDR3 length: 12 amino acids. Trimming cost V 8 bases and J 6 bases, with 12 bases left between them. CDR3 bases: TGTGCCAGCGCCCAGGGTTTCGATACGCAGTATTTT. It translates to CASAQGFDTQYF.

The rearrangement links TRBV9 to TRBJ2-5; D ambiguous. Germline V gene lookup returns CDR1 SGDLS and CDR2 YYNGEE. CDR3 length: 14 amino acids. V dropped 1 base and J dropped 7 bases, with 14 bases sitting between them. The DNA of the CDR3 is TGTGCCAGCAGCGTATTCTATAACTCTTTGACCCAGTACTTC. Translation gives CASSVFYNSLTQYF.

Details on this clone: One end of the junction fails to match germline, which may point to a read error. The chain has TRBV10-3 and TRBJ1-1; the D gene is possibly TRBD1 (6 bases). The CDR3 is 12 residues long. Germline V gene data show CDR1 as ENHRY and CDR2 as SYGVKD. In DNA, the CDR3 is TGTGCCATCAGGGGGGACACGACTGTAGCTTTCTTT. Its protein is CAIRGDTTVAFF.

This clone was picked up one time. The chain is built from TRBV11-3 and TRBJ2-3; D unclear. V lost 1 base and J 4 bases, leaving 6 bases between the germline ends. CDR3 length: 13 amino acids. Germline loops: CDR1 SGHNT, CDR2 YENEEA. In DNA, the CDR3 is TGTGCCAGCAGCTTAGGGCGATCAGATACGCAGTATTTT. It encodes CASSLGRSDTQYF.

The rearrangement links TRBV28 to TRBJ1-2; tentatively, D is TRBD1 (6 bases). CDR1 is MDHEN and CDR2 is SYDVKM in the germline V gene. CDR3 length: 13 amino acids. Trimming cost V 8 bases and J 4 bases, with 14 bases left between them. In DNA form, the CDR3 reads TGTGCCAGCGGTATGAGGACAGCCTATGGCTACACCTTC. Its protein product is CASGMRTAYGYTF.

V is TRBV18 and J is TRBJ1-2; D ambiguous. Trimming removed 3 bases from V and 4 bases from J, with 12 bases in between. Germline CDR1 KGHSH, CDR2 LQKENI. The length of the CDR3 is 14 residues. This chain's CDR3 is CASSPEGRSYGYTF. In DNA form, the CDR3 reads TGTGCCAGCTCACCGGAGGGCAGGAGCTATGGCTACACCTTC. The full variable domain, in which reference TRBV18 and TRBJ1-2 provide the parts outside the CDR3, is NAGVMQNPRHLVRRRGQEARLRCSPMKGHSHVYWYRQLPEEGLKFMVYLQKENIIDESGMPKERFSAEFPKEGPSILRIQQVVRGDSAAYFCASSPEGRSYGYTFGSGTRLTVV.

The V call is TRBV5-4, the J call TRBJ2-3; D is uncertain. Per germline, CDR1 SGHNT and CDR2 YYREEE (reference sequence). The CDR3 runs to 16 residues. V shed 2 bases and J shed 1 base, with 14 bases lying between them. The DNA of the CDR3 is TGTGCCAGCAGCTTAGGTGGTGGGCTCCGCACAGATACGCAGTATTTT. Its protein is CASSLGGGLRTDTQYF.

The chain carries TRBV18 and TRBJ1-1; TRBD1 matches 10 bases. CDR1 is KGHSH, CDR2 LQKENI, per germline. CDR3 length equals 17 residues. J was trimmed by 3 bases and V by 3 bases; bases with no gene match: 10. The CDR3 bases are TGTGCCAGCTCACCTTTTACGACCGGGACAGGGGACACTGAAGCTTTCTTT. Its translation: CASSPFTTGTGDTEAFF.

The rearrangement links TRBV3-1 (or the pseudogene TRBV3-2) to TRBJ2-7, with a weak D call TRBD2 (5 bases). The V end lost 6 bases, the J end lost 3 bases, and 6 bases lay between the germline ends. This CDR3 contains 11 residues. CDR1 is LGHDT and CDR2 is YNNKEL in the germline V gene (reference sequence). This CDR3 is CASSRGYEQYF. In nucleotides, the CDR3 is TGTGCCAGCAGTCGGGGCTACGAGCAGTACTTC.

The chain uses TRBV11-2 and TRBJ2-5; D remains unclear. The CDR3 runs 15 residues. V was pared by 1 base and J by 7 bases, with 16 bases between. Germline CDR1 SGHAT, CDR2 FQNNGV. The CDR3: CASSLGVGTPMTQYF. The CDR3 DNA reads as TGTGCCAGCAGCTTAGGGGTCGGAACCCCGATGACCCAGTACTTC. Using reference TRBV11-2 and TRBJ2-5 for the parts outside the CDR3, the full variable domain is EAGVAQSPRYKIIEKRQSVAFWCNPISGHATLYWYQQILGQGPKLLIQFQNNGVVDDSQLPKDRFSAERLKGVDSTLKIQPAKLEDSAVYLCASSLGVGTPMTQYFGPGTRLLVL.

The chain carries TRBV7-9 and TRBJ2-3; 14 bases are shared with TRBD2. Per germline, CDR1 SEHNR and CDR2 FQNEAQ (reference sequence). The CDR3 covers 17 residues. The V gene end was trimmed by 0 bases and the J gene end by 5 bases; junction bases not matched to a gene: 4. DNA for the CDR3: TGTGCCAGCAGCTTAGCCGGGACTAGCGGGAGAGTAGATACGCAGTATTTT. Translating it yields CASSLAGTSGRVDTQYF.

V and J are TRBV6-5 and TRBJ1-1, with a possible D match to TRBD1 (5 bases). The CDR3 has 16 residues. The V end was cut by 0 bases, the J end by 4 bases, with 15 bases between. Germline CDR1 is MNHEY and CDR2 is SVGAGI. CDR3 in amino acids: CASSYSIGARGTEAFF. The CDR3 nucleotides are TGTGCCAGCAGTTACTCGATCGGGGCCCGAGGCACTGAAGCTTTCTTT.

This clone was counted only a few times. The rearrangement joins TRBV5-1 to TRBJ1-4; D call uncertain. CDR1 and CDR2 (germline): SGHRS, YFSETQ. There are 15 residues in the CDR3. The germline V and J ends were trimmed by 0 bases and 10 bases, with 16 bases remaining between them. Written as DNA, the CDR3 is TGCGCCAGCAGCTTGGATTCCTCCCCCGGGAGAAAACTGTTTTTT. Its translation is CASSLDSSPGRKLFF.

V is TRBV7-8 and J is TRBJ1-1, with D unresolved. Trimming took 5 bases from V and 1 from J, leaving 11 bases between them. Germline V lookup: CDR1 SGHVS, CDR2 FQNEAQ. The CDR3 has 14 amino acids. The CDR3 coding sequence is TGTGCCAGCAGCCCCCCCCGCCGGAACACTGAAGCTTTCTTT. Protein product: CASSPPRRNTEAFF.

The V gene is TRBV30, the J gene TRBJ1-1, with 7 bases matching TRBD1. The CDR3 spans 12 residues. After removal of 6 bases from V and 8 bases from J, the junction contained 9 bases not matched to a gene. Germline values: CDR1 GTSNPN, CDR2 SVGIG (reference sequence). In nucleotides, the CDR3 is TGTGCCTGCGATCAAGGGGGCAGGGAAGCTTTCTTT. Translated: CACDQGGREAFF.

The chain has TRBV28 and TRBJ1-5, with D hard to call. Germline values: CDR1 MDHEN, CDR2 SYDVKM. V lost 6 bases and J 3 bases, leaving 12 bases between the germline ends. This CDR3 is built from 14 residues. The CDR3 DNA sequence: TGTGCCAGCAGGGACGCGAATTTCAATCAGCCCCAGCATTTT. Its protein product is CASRDANFNQPQHF.

The chain links TRBV28 to TRBJ1-2, with no clear D. The germline V gene encodes CDR1 MDHEN and CDR2 SYDVKM. This CDR3 has 12 residues. Trimming cost V 10 bases and J 6 bases, with 15 bases left between them. The chain's CDR3 is CATQSPKDGYTF. DNA of the CDR3: TGTGCCACCCAGTCCCCGAAGGATGGCTACACCTTC.

This CDR3 reads CAWSLRAPSGNTIYF. DNA of the CDR3: TGTGCCTGGAGTCTCAGAGCACCTTCTGGAAACACCATATATTTT. The chain employs TRBV30 and TRBJ1-3; the D is unclear. There are 15 residues in the CDR3. The germline V gene has CDR1 GTSNPN and CDR2 SVGIG (reference sequence). The V end lost 2 bases, the J end lost 1 base, and 12 bases lay between the germline ends. Full variable domain (remainder filled in from reference TRBV30 and TRBJ1-3): SQTIHQWPATLVQPVGSPLSLECTVEGTSNPNLYWYRQAAGRGLQLLFYSVGIGQISSEVPQNLSASRPQDRQFILSSKKLLLSDSGFYLCAWSLRAPSGNTIYFGEGSWLTVV.

In regard to this clone: Other DNA sequences in the same sample also yield this CDR3. This rearrangement joins TRBV20-1 to TRBJ2-1, with a tentative D call TRBD1 (5 bases). Germline lookup yields CDR1 DFQATT and CDR2 SNEGSKA (reference sequence). This CDR3 has 11 amino acids. The V end was cut by 6 bases, the J end by 4 bases, with 7 bases between. In DNA, the CDR3 is TGCAGTGCGTCAGGGTACAATGAGCAGTTCTTC. It translates to CSASGYNEQFF.

This clone was observed a single time. This chain links TRBV29-1 with TRBJ1-2; D unresolved. This CDR3 contains 13 residues. From germline, CDR1 is SQVTM and CDR2 ANQGSEA. Trimming shortened V by 4 bases and J by 2 bases, and 11 bases separated the two germline ends. The CDR3 DNA sequence: TGCAGCGTTGGAAAAACAGAGAACTATGGCTACACCTTC. Protein product: CSVGKTENYGYTF.

The chain combines TRBV5-1 with TRBJ2-5; D could derive from TRBD1 or TRBD2 (6 bases each). Looked up from germline, CDR1 is SGHRS and CDR2 is YFSETQ. Trimming shortened V by 4 bases and J by 4 bases, and 17 bases separated the two germline ends. The length of the CDR3 is 15 residues. The CDR3 DNA reads TGCGCCAGCAGCCCCCCCCTAGGGGGGTTAGAGACCCAGTACTTC. Translation: CASSPPLGGLETQYF.

The V gene is TRBV30, the J gene TRBJ2-1; 11 nucleotides match TRBD2. Germline V CDR1 and CDR2: GTSNPN, SVGIG (reference sequence). CDR3 size: 16 residues. The ends lost 2 bases at V and 5 bases at J; junction bases unmatched: 8. The CDR3: CAWSFQLAGENNEQFF. The CDR3 DNA follows: TGTGCCTGGAGTTTCCAACTAGCGGGGGAAAACAATGAGCAGTTCTTC.

The rearrangement joins TRBV3-1 (or the pseudogene TRBV3-2) to TRBJ1-2, with 7 nucleotides matching TRBD1. Germline lookup yields CDR1 LGHDT and CDR2 YNNKEL (reference sequence). The CDR3 extends over 15 amino acids. The trim removed 4 bases at V and 4 bases at J, leaving 9 bases unmatched. The DNA of the CDR3 is TGTGCCAGCAGCCCGATGGACAGGCCCTCCTATGGCTACACCTTC. This translates into CASSPMDRPSYGYTF.

The gene calls are TRBV7-6 and TRBJ1-3; maybe TRBD1 (6 bases). Germline CDR1 SGHVS, CDR2 FNYEAQ. The CDR3 has 16 residues. V was trimmed by 5 bases and J by 0 bases, leaving 14 bases between them. This CDR3 reads CASSDPGASSGNTIYF. The CDR3 region has the DNA TGTGCCAGCAGCGACCCAGGGGCAAGCTCTGGAAACACCATATATTTT.

The rearrangement joins TRBV5-4 to TRBJ1-1, with 8 positions matching TRBD1. V trimming: 0 bases; J trimming: 0 bases; junction bases outside the gene matches: 1. The CDR3 totals 15 residues. CDR1 SGHNT and CDR2 YYREEE come from the germline V gene (reference sequence). This CDR3 reads CASSLAGQVNTEAFF. DNA of the CDR3: TGTGCCAGCAGCTTGGCGGGACAGGTGAACACTGAAGCTTTCTTT.

The V and J genes are TRBV18 and TRBJ1-5; perhaps TRBD1 as D (5 bases). Trimming stripped 3 bases from V and 7 bases from J, with 10 bases between. CDR1 is KGHSH, CDR2 LQKENI, per germline. The length of the CDR3 is 13 residues. The CDR3 region has the DNA TGTGCCAGCTCACCCTCCAGGGACCAGCCCCAGCATTTT. This translates into CASSPSRDQPQHF.